The T cell receptor beta chain under discussion was sequenced for a study of blood T cell repertoires in COVID-19. The method was immunoSEQ multiplex PCR; TCRdb's version includes in-frame clones alone and lacks a portion of them. This sample yields about 200,000 clones, of which approximately 84% are seen a single time; about 15% belongs to the top ten. Participant ages covered roughly 18 to 89 years across 24 US areas. Clinical history reported by participants formed the basis on which cohorts were assigned. Resolution of symptoms, clearance, or two negative PCRs was present in recovered Cohort 3 donors. With 6 bases clipped from V and 5 bases from J, the junction kept 9 bases outside the gene matches. This CDR3 contains 15 residues. The germline V gene has CDR1 SGHAT and CDR2 FQNNGV.

Sequencing was performed on PBMCs or T cells enriched from blood (not recorded which). The sequence came from a middle-aged man who had recovered from COVID-19. The J gene is TRBJ1-4, the V gene TRBV11-2; 7 bases map to TRBD1. The chain's CDR3 is CASSRTGAENEKLFF. As DNA, the CDR3 is TGTGCCAGCAGTCGGACAGGTGCCGAGAATGAAAAACTGTTTTTT. Combining the CDR3 with reference TRBV11-2 and TRBJ1-4 gives the whole variable domain EAGVAQSPRYKIIEKRQSVAFWCNPISGHATLYWYQQILGQGPKLLIQFQNNGVVDDSQLPKDRFSAERLKGVDSTLKIQPAKLEDSAVYLCASSRTGAENEKLFFGSGTQLSVL.